What follows are 10 T cell receptor beta chains derived from one specimen sequenced in a study of T cells in Graves' hyperthyroidism and ophthalmopathy (dated by TCRdb to between 2018 and 2020). Receptors were amplified or captured by multiplex PCR. The data were produced on an Illumina HiSeq 2000. Amplification of TCR beta CDR3 regions was carried out from RNA transcripts. A first-round RT-PCR of the TCR CDR3 used the HTBI primer set with the Qiagen OneStep RT-PCR kit. TCRdb passed the public sequencing reads through fastp at Q25 and MiXCR, retaining productive beta sequences. Each CDR3 protein gets just one entry, which takes the most common genes and DNA from the rows behind it. Recorded for this sample are 550,000 to 800,000 distinct CDR3 sequences; around 17% of them occurred a single time. Around 7.7% of the sample is taken by the ten largest. Source material: blood. The source is a man younger than 35 with Graves' hyperthyroidism.

The table lists this clonotype with many counts. The rearrangement uses TRBV20-1 and TRBJ2-7; 14 bases are shared with TRBD2. Unmatched junction bases numbered 10, after V lost 5 bases and J lost 7 bases. CDR3 length: 15 residues. The V gene's germline CDR1 is DFQATT and CDR2 SNEGSKA (reference sequence). CDR3 in DNA: TGCAGTGCTGGACCGAGACTAGCGGGAGGGCGGGAGCAGTACTTC. It encodes CSAGPRLAGGREQYF.

The chain uses TRBV3-1 and TRBJ1-1; D is unresolved. V dropped 0 bases and J dropped 0 bases, with 14 bases sitting between them. The germline CDR1 and CDR2 sequences are LGHDT and YNNKEL (reference sequence). This CDR3 is built from 17 residues. CDR3 residues: CASSQEGDQFMNTEAFF. CDR3 nucleotide sequence: TGTGCCAGCAGCCAAGAAGGCGACCAGTTTATGAACACTGAAGCTTTCTTT.

This clonotype was found many times. The chain has TRBV12-3 or TRBV12-4 and TRBJ1-1, with D possibly being TRBD1 (5 bases). The V gene lost 4 bases and the J gene lost 4 bases, with 16 bases spanning the gap. The CDR3 contains 15 residues. The CDR3 DNA is TGTGCCAGCAGTTCTATCCCCGGGACGGGCACTGAAGCTTTCTTT. This translates into CASSSIPGTGTEAFF.

The chain joins TRBV6-1 to TRBJ2-2, with 14 bases fitting TRBD2. Unmatched junction bases numbered 7, after V lost 7 bases and J lost 6 bases. The CDR3 loop spans 16 amino acids. Germline V gene data show CDR1 as MNHNS and CDR2 as SASEGT. CDR3 amino acids: CASIGLAGGLSGELFF. The CDR3 nucleotides read TGTGCCAGCATCGGACTAGCGGGAGGTCTATCCGGGGAGCTGTTTTTT.

Ten or more counts support this clonotype. This sequence joins TRBV12-3 or TRBV12-4 and TRBJ2-1, with D perhaps given as TRBD1 or TRBD2 (5 bases each). The CDR3 runs to 19 residues. Between the trimmed V and J ends, which lost 0 bases and 2 bases, there was a span of 20 bases. In DNA form, the CDR3 reads TGTGCCAGCAGTTTAGCGAGCCCCAACCGGGGCGGCCCCTACAATGAGCAGTTCTTC. Amino acid sequence: CASSLASPNRGGPYNEQFF.

This rearrangement joins TRBV5-8 to TRBJ1-6, with TRBD1 identical over 7 bases. With V trimmed by 1 base and J by 0 bases, 4 bases remained unmatched. Germline-derived CDR1 and CDR2 are SGHTS and YDEGEE. The length of the CDR3 is 17 residues. The CDR3 here is CASSLSRGSSYNSPLHF. The DNA for the CDR3 is TGTGCCAGCAGCTTGAGCAGGGGGAGCTCCTATAATTCACCCCTCCACTTT.

This clonotype was found many times. The V call is TRBV7-6, the J call TRBJ2-1; D is unresolved. V lost 5 bases, J lost 3 bases, and 8 bases lay in between. The CDR3 contains 13 residues. CDR1 is SGHVS, CDR2 FNYEAQ, per germline. CDR3 loop: CASSLNNYNEQFF. CDR3 nucleotide sequence: TGTGCCAGCAGCCTCAACAACTACAATGAGCAGTTCTTC.

The gene calls are TRBV28 and TRBJ2-6, with 7 bases identical to TRBD1. V dropped 4 bases and J dropped 4; count of bases not matched to a gene: 13. The CDR3 covers 18 residues. Per germline, CDR1 MDHEN and CDR2 SYDVKM. CDR3 coding DNA: TGTGCCAGCAGTTCGATGGGGACAGTGACCTTAGGGGCCAACGTCCTGACTTTC. It encodes CASSSMGTVTLGANVLTF.

In this sample, this clonotype turned up a few times. Mismatch with germline at one junction end may stem from a read error. The CDR3 region is CASSSHFAF. The CDR3 region has the DNA TGTGCCAGCAGCTCACATTTCGCCTTC. The chain carries TRBV7-2 and TRBJ1-2; no reliable D call. There are 9 residues in the CDR3. Germline V gene data show CDR1 as SGHTA and CDR2 as FQGNSA.

This clonotype was observed a handful of times. V and J are TRBV5-1 and TRBJ1-5; the D is unclear. This CDR3 region has 13 residues. V lost 2 bases, J lost 7 bases, and 10 bases lay in between. Per the germline V gene, CDR1 is SGHRS and CDR2 is YFSETQ. CDR3 amino acids: CASSFLSGQPQHF. The CDR3 DNA sequence: TGCGCCAGCAGCTTCTTGAGCGGACAGCCCCAGCATTTT.